These 31 T cell receptor beta chains were all obtained from the same sample, sequenced in a study of T cell responses to AZD1222 COVID-19 vaccine. TCRdb's copy holds only in-frame clones and misses some; the assay was immunoSEQ multiplex PCR. This table has about 100,000 clones, 85% to 90% appearing once. Specimen: peripheral blood, collected on day 0 of AZD1222 vaccination. These receptors were obtained from an adult in good health.

This clone has just one count. The chain joins TRBV5-6 to TRBJ1-2; 11 nucleotides align to TRBD1. The junction had 2 bases not matched to a gene; V was cut back by 3 bases and J by 7 bases. The length of the CDR3 is 13 residues. CDR1 is SGHDT and CDR2 is YYEEEE in the germline V gene. The CDR3 spells CASSWGTGGGYTF. For the CDR3, the DNA is TGTGCCAGCAGCTGGGGGACAGGGGGTGGCTACACCTTC.

The V call is TRBV7-9, the J call TRBJ1-4, with a possible D match to TRBD1 (5 bases). V shed 5 bases and J shed 3 bases, with 13 bases lying between them. CDR1 and CDR2 from the germline V gene are SEHNR and FQNEAQ (reference sequence). This CDR3 is built from 15 residues. The CDR3 DNA sequence: TGTGCCAGCAGCATCCGGGACGGATCTAATGAAAAACTGTTTTTT. This sequence encodes CASSIRDGSNEKLFF.

CDR3 region: CASSHSFPADEQYF. For the CDR3, the DNA is TGTGCCAGCAGCCATTCGTTCCCAGCCGACGAGCAGTACTTC. The chain has TRBV3-1 (or the pseudogene TRBV3-2) and TRBJ2-7; no definite D call. CDR3 length: 14 amino acids. The V gene lost 3 bases and the J gene lost 5 bases, with 14 bases spanning the gap. Germline CDR1 reads LGHDT; CDR2 reads YNNKEL (reference sequence).

This clone appeared a few times. The chain uses TRBV27 and TRBJ2-7; 8 nucleotides align to TRBD2. CDR1 and CDR2 from the germline V gene are MNHEY and SMNVEV (reference sequence). There are 15 residues in the CDR3. The V segment lost 4 bases and the J segment 4 bases; nucleotides outside the gene matches: 9. CDR3 coding DNA: TGTGCCAGCAGTTGGGGGGGCGGGAGGAGGTACGAGCAGTACTTC. Translated: CASSWGGGRRYEQYF.

V is TRBV27 and J is TRBJ2-5, with 10 bases identical to TRBD2. The ends lost 4 bases at V and 0 bases at J; junction bases unmatched: 5. Germline CDR1 is MNHEY and CDR2 is SMNVEV (reference sequence). The CDR3 extends over 16 amino acids. Here the CDR3 reads CASSSGLAANQETQYF. The DNA for the CDR3 is TGTGCCAGCAGTTCAGGACTAGCGGCCAACCAAGAGACCCAGTACTTC.

The rearrangement uses TRBV29-1 and TRBJ2-1, with D uncertain. V was trimmed by 4 bases and J by 0 bases, leaving 10 bases between them. The CDR3 spans 14 residues. Germline CDR1 and CDR2: SQVTM and ANQGSEA. The CDR3 loop is CSVGPRVSYNEQFF. The CDR3 DNA reads as TGCAGCGTTGGGCCCCGGGTCTCCTACAATGAGCAGTTCTTC.

The J gene is TRBJ1-1, the V gene TRBV3-1 (or the pseudogene TRBV3-2); D gene unclear. V was clipped by 1 base and J by 0 bases, with 12 bases between them. The length of the CDR3 is 16 residues. Germline CDR1 and CDR2: LGHDT and YNNKEL (reference sequence). The CDR3 protein is CASSQAQAVMNTEAFF. In DNA form, the CDR3 reads TGTGCCAGCAGCCAAGCGCAGGCCGTCATGAACACTGAAGCTTTCTTT.

The genes are TRBV18 and TRBJ1-3; maybe TRBD1 (5 bases). In germline, CDR1 is KGHSH, CDR2 LQKENI. V was cut by 3 bases and J by 0 bases, with 12 bases left in between. The CDR3 sequence is 16 residues long. The chain's CDR3 is CASSPRDRNSGNTIYF. The CDR3 DNA reads TGTGCCAGCTCACCGAGAGACAGAAACTCTGGAAACACCATATATTTT.

The chain links TRBV19 to TRBJ1-5, with 7 bases lining up with TRBD1. The germline V gene has CDR1 LNHDA and CDR2 SQIVND (reference sequence). The CDR3 length is 15 residues. V shed 5 bases, J shed 7 bases, and the junction held 11 bases outside the gene matches. In DNA form, the CDR3 reads TGTGCCAGTAGTTCTCTCACAGGGGTCTTCCAGCCCCAGCATTTT. As protein: CASSSLTGVFQPQHF.

The rearrangement uses TRBV9 and TRBJ2-3, with TRBD2 matching 8 bases. V shed 3 bases and J 6 bases; nucleotides not matched to a gene: 15. CDR3 length equals 17 residues. Germline CDR1 is SGDLS and CDR2 is YYNGEE. The CDR3 reads CASSAGVFGGAKDTQYF. The CDR3 DNA sequence: TGTGCCAGCAGCGCAGGAGTTTTCGGGGGGGCGAAGGATACGCAGTATTTT.

This clone appeared once. The V gene is TRBV12-3 or TRBV12-4, the J gene TRBJ1-2, with a possible D match to TRBD1 (5 bases). The CDR3 extends over 11 amino acids. Trimming pared 3 bases from V and 6 bases from J, leaving 5 bases between. The CDR3 loop reads CASSLGHGYTF. CDR3 nucleotide sequence: TGTGCCAGCAGTTTGGGACATGGCTACACCTTC.

J is TRBJ2-3 and V is TRBV5-1; 7 bases match TRBD2. Germline CDR1 is SGHRS and CDR2 is YFSETQ. V lost 6 bases and J lost 3; bases outside the gene matches: 4. CDR3 size: 13 residues. The CDR3 region has the DNA TGCGCCAGCACGCGGCGGGAGACAGATACGCAGTATTTT. This gives the protein CASTRRETDTQYF.

The sample holds one count of this clone. This rearrangement joins TRBV18 to TRBJ1-1, with 9 bases identical to TRBD1. Unmatched junction bases numbered 5, after V lost 2 bases and J lost 4 bases. This CDR3 is built from 15 residues. CDR1 KGHSH and CDR2 LQKENI come from the germline V gene. In DNA, the CDR3 is TGTGCCAGCTCACCAGGTCGGGACAGGGTCACTGAAGCTTTCTTT. Translating gives CASSPGRDRVTEAFF.

The genes are TRBV28 and TRBJ2-5; D gene ambiguous. V gave up 7 bases and J gave up 4 bases, with 10 bases separating them. This CDR3 comprises 12 residues. Germline CDR1 MDHEN, CDR2 SYDVKM. The chain's CDR3 is CASTLPGETQYF. The CDR3 nucleotides read TGTGCCAGCACCCTTCCAGGAGAGACCCAGTACTTC.

The V call is TRBV29-1, the J call TRBJ2-7; D tentatively fits TRBD1 or TRBD2 (6 bases each). The CDR3 totals 14 residues. Germline V gives CDR1 SQVTM, CDR2 ANQGSEA. V was trimmed by 4 bases and J by 5 bases, leaving 18 bases between them. Here the CDR3 DNA reads TGCAGCGTTGCCACCCGGGGGCGCCAGGACGAGCAGTACTTC. Translating gives CSVATRGRQDEQYF.

The rearrangement uses TRBV18 and TRBJ2-3; TRBD2 might be the D (5 bases). This CDR3 contains 17 residues. Trimming took 1 base from V and 0 from J, leaving 14 bases between them. Germline CDR1 KGHSH, CDR2 LQKENI. The CDR3 DNA is TGTGCCAGCTCACCACACCCTCCGGGGTTGAGCACAGATACGCAGTATTTT. Translation: CASSPHPPGLSTDTQYF.

The rearrangement links TRBV2 to TRBJ2-7, with TRBD2 matching over 11 bases. The CDR3 contains 16 residues. Per germline, CDR1 SNHLY and CDR2 FYNNEI. V gave up 6 bases and J gave up 3 bases; unmatched junction bases: 10. Written as DNA, the CDR3 is TGTGCCAGCAGCCGAACCGGGACTAGCGGTATCTACGAGCAGTACTTC. Translated, it gives CASSRTGTSGIYEQYF.

The rearrangement links TRBV10-3 to TRBJ1-1, with 9 bases fitting TRBD1. Trimming took 3 bases from V and 5 from J; bases not matched to a gene: 4. In germline, CDR1 is ENHRY, CDR2 SYGVKD. The CDR3 loop spans 14 amino acids. DNA of the CDR3: TGTGCCATCAGTGATTTGACAGGGGGTACTGAAGCTTTCTTT. It encodes CAISDLTGGTEAFF.

The chain links TRBV5-1 to TRBJ2-3, with D tentatively TRBD2 (5 bases). The CDR3 totals 14 residues. Per germline, CDR1 SGHRS and CDR2 YFSETQ. The V end was cut by 5 bases, the J end by 3 bases, with 13 bases between. The CDR3 DNA sequence: TGCGCCAGCAGTCGGGGTTCTACGACAGATACGCAGTATTTT. Translation gives CASSRGSTTDTQYF.

This clone came up once. The chain combines TRBV2 with TRBJ1-6; no clear D gene. V was trimmed by 7 bases and J by 0 bases, leaving 7 bases between them. The germline CDR1 and CDR2 sequences are SNHLY and FYNNEI. This CDR3 is 14 amino acids long. The CDR3 bases are TGTGCCAGCAAAGAAGCCTCCTATAATTCACCCCTCCACTTT. It encodes CASKEASYNSPLHF.

This chain connects TRBV2 to TRBJ2-3; 12 bases line up with TRBD2. The CDR3 runs 16 residues. From germline, CDR1 is SNHLY and CDR2 FYNNEI. With 4 bases clipped from V and 5 bases from J, the junction kept 7 bases outside the gene matches. The CDR3 here is CASSAETSGGLDTQYF. The CDR3 DNA sequence: TGTGCCAGCAGTGCGGAGACTAGCGGGGGTTTAGATACGCAGTATTTT. The full variable domain, with the rest looked up from reference TRBV2 and TRBJ2-3, is EPEVTQTPSHQVTQMGQEVILRCVPISNHLYFYWYRQILGQKVEFLVSFYNNEISEKSEIFDDQFSVERPDGSNFTLKIRSTKLEDSAMYFCASSAETSGGLDTQYFGPGTRLTVL.

The J gene is TRBJ2-7, the V gene TRBV28; D is perhaps TRBD2 (6 bases). Germline CDR1 MDHEN, CDR2 SYDVKM. This CDR3 region has 14 residues. V was cut by 3 bases and J by 4 bases, with 13 bases left in between. The CDR3 region has the DNA TGTGCCAGCAGTTTTACGGGAGTGGGGTACGAGCAGTACTTC. Translating it yields CASSFTGVGYEQYF.

This clone appeared once. The chain joins TRBV28 to TRBJ2-2, with D possibly matching TRBD1 (5 bases). Germline CDR1 and CDR2: MDHEN and SYDVKM. Trimming pared 3 bases from V and 3 bases from J, leaving 8 bases between. The CDR3 contains 14 residues. CDR3 in amino acids: CASSFQGYTGELFF. The CDR3 nucleotides are TGTGCCAGCAGTTTTCAGGGTTACACCGGGGAGCTGTTTTTT. The full variable domain, in which reference TRBV28 and TRBJ2-2 provide the parts outside the CDR3, is DVKVTQSSRYLVKRTGEKVFLECVQDMDHENMFWYRQDPGLGLRLIYFSYDVKMKEKGDIPEGYSVSREKKERFSLILESASTNQTSMYLCASSFQGYTGELFFGEGSRLTVL.

The rearrangement uses TRBV3-1 (or the pseudogene TRBV3-2) and TRBJ1-2; no firm D call. The CDR3 runs to 14 residues. V was pared by 4 bases and J by 8 bases, with 17 bases between. Germline V CDR1 and CDR2: LGHDT, YNNKEL (reference sequence). CDR3 in amino acids: CASSPALLSEGYTF. The CDR3 bases are TGTGCCAGCAGCCCCGCATTACTCTCGGAGGGCTACACCTTC.

The chain combines TRBV27 with TRBJ2-7; no clear D gene. Trimming took 1 base from V and 6 from J, leaving 16 bases between them. CDR1 is MNHEY and CDR2 is SMNVEV in the germline V gene (reference sequence). This CDR3 has 15 amino acids. The CDR3 coding sequence is TGTGCCAGCAGTTTATACTCCCCGGACCGTACCGAGCAGTACTTC. This translates into CASSLYSPDRTEQYF.

The chain joins TRBV7-9 to TRBJ1-5, with unresolved D. This CDR3 contains 13 residues. The V end was cut by 2 bases, the J end by 4 bases, with 6 bases between. Germline CDR1 and CDR2: SEHNR and FQNEAQ (reference sequence). The CDR3 DNA follows: TGTGCCAGCAGCTTAACGGTGAATCAGCCCCAGCATTTT. This sequence encodes CASSLTVNQPQHF.

V is TRBV2 and J is TRBJ2-1; D remains unclear. This CDR3 region has 12 residues. V was clipped by 4 bases and J by 8 bases, with 9 bases between them. Germline-derived CDR1 and CDR2 are SNHLY and FYNNEI. The CDR3, as DNA: TGTGCCAGCAGTGGGGAAACGGATGAGCAGTTCTTC. It codes for CASSGETDEQFF.

The chain is built from TRBV10-1 and TRBJ2-3; no firm D call. Trimming stripped 7 bases from V and 0 bases from J, with 5 bases between. This CDR3 has 12 residues. Germline V lookup: CDR1 WNHNN, CDR2 SYGVQD (reference sequence). CDR3 nucleotides: TGCGCCAGCATGTATAGCACAGATACGCAGTATTTT. Its translation is CASMYSTDTQYF.

V usage is TRBV7-3 and J usage is TRBJ2-5; the D gene is possibly TRBD1 (6 bases). Germline CDR1 and CDR2: SGHTA and FQGTGA. The CDR3 has 15 amino acids. V lost 5 bases, J lost 5 bases, and 18 bases lay in between. The CDR3 spells CASSPQQGPWETQYF. The CDR3 DNA reads as TGTGCCAGCAGCCCACAACAGGGTCCGTGGGAGACCCAGTACTTC.

A few counts support this clone. This chain uses TRBV5-1 with TRBJ1-2; no reliable D call. The germline V gene encodes CDR1 SGHRS and CDR2 YFSETQ. V shed 5 bases and J shed 7 bases, with 15 bases lying between them. The length of the CDR3 is 13 residues. This CDR3 reads CASRTDGVIGYTF. CDR3 sequence (DNA): TGCGCCAGCAGGACCGACGGGGTAATTGGCTACACCTTC.

This clone appeared once. The V call is TRBV7-8, the J call TRBJ2-7; D is unresolved. This CDR3 has 13 amino acids. Trimming shortened V by 2 bases and J by 2 bases, and 7 bases separated the two germline ends. In germline, CDR1 is SGHVS, CDR2 FQNEAQ. The CDR3 loop reads CASSLFRAYEQYF. DNA of the CDR3: TGTGCCAGCAGCTTATTTAGGGCCTACGAGCAGTACTTC.